One sample yielded the 32 T cell receptor beta chains listed below, sequenced in a study of T cell changes during pregnancy in multiple sclerosis. Method: immunoSEQ multiplex PCR; TCRdb's copy keeps in-frame clones and lacks some. The table shows about 39,000 clones, with around four fifths occurring only once. The sequencing here drew on CD4+ T cells from peripheral blood mononuclear cells, taken before pregnancy. The receptors were sampled from a female donor with multiple sclerosis, enrolled in a pregnancy study.

The V and J genes are TRBV11-2 and TRBJ1-1; 8 nucleotides agree with TRBD1. V was clipped by 6 bases and J by 1 base; unmatched bases: 4. Germline V gene data show CDR1 as SGHAT and CDR2 as FQNNGV. This CDR3 region has 14 residues. CDR3 nucleotides: TGTGCCAGCAGGTGGGACAGGAAGAACACTGAAGCTTTCTTT. This encodes CASRWDRKNTEAFF.

This rearrangement joins TRBV7-8 to TRBJ1-5; possibly TRBD1 for D (5 bases). The V and J ends lost 2 bases and 4 bases respectively, with 9 bases between them. The CDR3 has 14 amino acids. The germline CDR1 and CDR2 sequences are SGHVS and FQNEAQ. Here the CDR3 DNA reads TGTGCCAGCAGCTTAATGACAGCAAATCAGCCCCAGCATTTT. It translates to CASSLMTANQPQHF. The variable domain in full, with the rest retrieved from reference TRBV7-8 and TRBJ1-5, is GAGVSQSPRYKVAKRGQDVALRCDPISGHVSLFWYQQALGQGPEFLTYFQNEAQLDKSGLPSDRFFAERPEGSVSTLKIQRTQQEDSAVYLCASSLMTANQPQHFGDGTRLSIL.

This clone came up a few times. The CDR3 DNA sequence: TGTGCCAGCAGCGGGGGGGGACAGGGCGGGCTAGGTGAGCAGTTCTTC. Its translation: CASSGGGQGGLGEQFF. V is TRBV9 and J is TRBJ2-1; 9 bases line up with TRBD1. This CDR3 is 16 amino acids long. Trimming removed 3 bases from V and 9 bases from J; junction bases left unmatched: 13. CDR1 and CDR2 (germline): SGDLS, YYNGEE.

The V call is TRBV5-4, the J call TRBJ1-1; D unclear. CDR1 SGHNT and CDR2 YYREEE come from the germline V gene (reference sequence). The CDR3 loop spans 12 amino acids. V was trimmed by 2 bases and J by 8 bases, leaving 10 bases between them. Here the CDR3 DNA reads TGTGCCAGCAGCTTTGAGGGTGTGGAAGCTTTCTTT. It specifies CASSFEGVEAFF. Full variable domain (missing parts from reference TRBV5-4 and TRBJ1-1): ETGVTQSPTHLIKTRGQQVTLRCSSQSGHNTVSWYQQALGQGPQFIFQYYREEENGRGNFPPRFSGLQFPNYSSELNVNALELDDSALYLCASSFEGVEAFFGQGTRLTVV.

The chain couples TRBV7-2 to TRBJ2-1, with D possibly matching TRBD1 (6 bases). V shed 2 bases and J shed 9 bases, with 17 bases lying between them. CDR3 size: 15 residues. CDR1 is SGHTA, CDR2 FQGNSA, per germline. The CDR3 protein is CASSLQAAEGGEQFF. For the CDR3, the DNA is TGTGCCAGCAGCTTACAAGCGGCTGAAGGGGGTGAGCAGTTCTTC.

The genes are TRBV30 and TRBJ2-2, with TRBD2 matching 12 bases. The CDR3 is 13 residues long. V lost 8 bases to trimming and J lost 6 bases; unmatched junction nucleotides: 4. Germline V gene sequence: CDR1 GTSNPN, CDR2 SVGIG (reference sequence). DNA for the CDR3: TGTGCCCTGAGACTAGCGGGAGCCGGGGAGCTGTTTTTT. This gives the protein CALRLAGAGELFF.

This clone came up a few times. In DNA, the CDR3 is TGCGCCAGCAGCCGGGACAGCGGAGGCTACGAGCAGTACTTC. This gives the protein CASSRDSGGYEQYF. The chain recombines TRBV5-1 with TRBJ2-7; 7 bases line up with TRBD1. After removal of 4 bases from V and 3 bases from J, the junction contained 7 bases not matched to a gene. Germline loops: CDR1 SGHRS, CDR2 YFSETQ. CDR3 length equals 14 residues.

The table lists this clone with a count of one. The V and J genes are TRBV2 and TRBJ2-3, with D perhaps TRBD1 (6 bases). Trimming took off 9 bases at V and 2 bases at J, with 18 bases between the two ends. There are 15 residues in the CDR3. Germline values: CDR1 SNHLY, CDR2 FYNNEI. This CDR3 is CARTSTGLYTDTQYF. In DNA, the CDR3 is TGTGCCAGAACCTCGACAGGTTTGTACACAGATACGCAGTATTTT. Variable domain in full (rest from reference TRBV2 and TRBJ2-3): EPEVTQTPSHQVTQMGQEVILRCVPISNHLYFYWYRQILGQKVEFLVSFYNNEISEKSEIFDDQFSVERPDGSNFTLKIRSTKLEDSAMYFCARTSTGLYTDTQYFGPGTRLTVL.

J is TRBJ2-5 and V is TRBV7-7; D perhaps matches TRBD2 (7 bases). The CDR3 length is 14 residues. V lost 5 bases, J lost 9 bases, and 19 bases lay in between. The germline CDR1 and CDR2 sequences are SSHAT and FNYEAQ (reference sequence). Written as DNA, the CDR3 is TGTGCCAGCAGCCCCCGGACAGACCGGGGGGCCCAGTACTTC. It translates to CASSPRTDRGAQYF.

This clone was seen once. The chain is built from TRBV5-1 and TRBJ2-3; 10 positions match TRBD2. CDR1 is SGHRS, CDR2 YFSETQ, per germline. The trim removed 0 bases at V and 2 bases at J, leaving 6 bases unmatched. CDR3 length: 17 amino acids. The CDR3 DNA sequence: TGCGCCAGCAGCTTGGCCGCTAGCGGGGGTACCACAGATACGCAGTATTTT. This sequence encodes CASSLAASGGTTDTQYF.

V usage is TRBV5-8 and J usage is TRBJ2-2, with D maybe TRBD2 (7 bases). CDR1 and CDR2 (germline): SGHTS, YDEGEE. V shed 4 bases and J shed 6 bases, with 13 bases lying between them. The CDR3 runs to 14 residues. CDR3 sequence: CASSQRGAAGELFF. As DNA, the CDR3 is TGTGCCAGCAGCCAACGGGGGGCGGCCGGGGAGCTGTTTTTT.

The J gene is TRBJ2-1, the V gene TRBV14; TRBD2 might be the D (5 bases). Germline V gene sequence: CDR1 SGHDN, CDR2 FVKESK. The CDR3 totals 18 residues. Trimming cost V 1 base and J 0 bases, with 16 bases left between them. In nucleotides, the CDR3 is TGTGCCAGCAGCCAAGGGACGACCGGGGTAAGCTCCTACAATGAGCAGTTCTTC. This translates into CASSQGTTGVSSYNEQFF.

The chain couples TRBV18 to TRBJ2-7; D call uncertain. This CDR3 region has 10 residues. Trimming pared 9 bases from V and 3 bases from J, leaving 6 bases between. CDR1 is KGHSH and CDR2 is LQKENI in the germline V gene. The DNA for the CDR3 is TGTGCCAGGGGCCGCTACGAGCAGTACTTC. It translates to CARGRYEQYF.

The chain uses TRBV6-5 and TRBJ1-2; D gene uncertain. The CDR3 has 11 amino acids. V gave up 10 bases and J gave up 1 base, with 7 bases separating them. CDR1 is MNHEY and CDR2 is SVGAGI in the germline V gene. DNA for the CDR3: TGTGCCACTTTTCTTAACTATGGCTACACCTTC. Its protein is CATFLNYGYTF.

This chain uses TRBV7-8 with TRBJ2-1; TRBD2 aligns across 10 bases. The germline gives CDR1 SGHVS, CDR2 FQNEAQ. V gave up 6 bases and J gave up 6 bases; unmatched junction bases: 8. There are 15 residues in the CDR3. The CDR3 is CASRMGTSAFNEQFF. CDR3 nucleotides: TGTGCCAGCAGGATGGGGACTAGCGCATTCAATGAGCAGTTCTTC.

The gene calls are TRBV23-1 and TRBJ2-3; the match to TRBD2 covers 13 bases. TRBV23-1 falls under the ORF class, with uncertain function. Trimming took 5 bases from V and 2 from J; bases not matched to a gene: 16. This CDR3 spans 20 amino acids. This CDR3 is CASSDCTRLAGGTTTDTQYF. For the CDR3, the DNA is TGCGCCAGCAGTGATTGTACCCGACTAGCGGGGGGCACAACCACAGATACGCAGTATTTT.

This clone was counted a few times. V gene TRBV18 combines with J gene TRBJ2-7; D unresolved. V shed 3 bases and J shed 7 bases, with 10 bases lying between them. CDR3 size: 12 residues. Germline assignment: CDR1 KGHSH and CDR2 LQKENI. The DNA of the CDR3 is TGTGCCAGCTCACCGGTCGCTAGAGAGCAGTACTTC. It translates to CASSPVAREQYF.

The chain combines TRBV5-1 with TRBJ2-3, with a tentative D call TRBD2 (5 bases). The CDR3 loop spans 15 amino acids. Trimming stripped 4 bases from V and 0 bases from J, with 12 bases between. Germline V gene sequence: CDR1 SGHRS, CDR2 YFSETQ. The CDR3 sequence: CASSPDYPSTDTQYF. Written as DNA, the CDR3 is TGCGCCAGCAGCCCTGACTATCCTAGCACAGATACGCAGTATTTT. The full variable domain, with the rest looked up from reference TRBV5-1 and TRBJ2-3, is KAGVTQTPRYLIKTRGQQVTLSCSPISGHRSVSWYQQTPGQGLQFLFEYFSETQRNKGNFPGRFSGRQFSNSRSEMNVSTLELGDSALYLCASSPDYPSTDTQYFGPGTRLTVL.

This clone was observed once. This chain joins TRBV30 and TRBJ2-1; D unresolved. The germline V and J ends were trimmed by 4 bases and 7 bases, with 14 bases remaining between them. This CDR3 spans 13 amino acids. Germline V CDR1 and CDR2: GTSNPN, SVGIG (reference sequence). As DNA, the CDR3 is TGTGCCTGGAAGATACTACCTGGGAATGAGCAGTTCTTC. Residues: CAWKILPGNEQFF.

The chain uses TRBV19 and TRBJ1-2; 11 bases align to TRBD1. CDR3 length: 15 amino acids. CDR1 and CDR2 (germline): LNHDA, SQIVND (reference sequence). Trimming at V came to 6 bases and at J to 3 bases, leaving 6 bases not matched to a gene. The chain's CDR3 is CASSPRTGGYYGYTF. DNA for the CDR3: TGTGCCAGTAGCCCCCGGACAGGGGGCTACTATGGCTACACCTTC.

The V gene is TRBV14, the J gene TRBJ2-5; D unclear. The germline V gene has CDR1 SGHDN and CDR2 FVKESK. The CDR3 runs to 17 residues. V dropped 2 bases and J dropped 2 bases, with 18 bases sitting between them. Here the CDR3 reads CASSQSRIAAPQETQYF. The CDR3 nucleotides read TGTGCCAGCAGCCAAAGTCGGATAGCCGCACCTCAAGAGACCCAGTACTTC.

The CDR3 reads CASRVAVQGGGYTF. CDR3 in DNA: TGTGCCAGCAGGGTCGCTGTACAGGGCGGCGGCTACACCTTC. The rearrangement uses TRBV27 and TRBJ1-2, with D tentatively TRBD1 (6 bases). This CDR3 contains 14 residues. The germline V gene encodes CDR1 MNHEY and CDR2 SMNVEV (reference sequence). V was shortened by 6 bases and J by 8 bases, with 19 bases between the two germline ends.

This rearrangement joins TRBV27 to TRBJ1-5; D is perhaps TRBD1 (6 bases). The CDR3 extends over 16 amino acids. V lost 0 bases and J 1 base, leaving 10 bases between the germline ends. CDR1 and CDR2 from the germline V gene are MNHEY and SMNVEV (reference sequence). In nucleotides, the CDR3 is TGTGCCAGCAGTTTATCGGCGGGGGCAAGCAATCAGCCCCAGCATTTT. Protein: CASSLSAGASNQPQHF.

CDR3 region: CASSSGQYNEQFF. In nucleotides, the CDR3 is TGTGCCAGCTCATCGGGACAGTACAATGAGCAGTTCTTC. The chain joins TRBV18 to TRBJ2-1; 7 bases fit TRBD1. The germline V gene has CDR1 KGHSH and CDR2 LQKENI. V was pared by 5 bases and J by 4 bases, with 2 bases of the junction left unmatched. This CDR3 contains 13 residues.

V gene TRBV2 combines with J gene TRBJ2-1; D unclear. This CDR3 has 15 amino acids. The V gene lost 6 bases and the J gene lost 1 base, with 13 bases spanning the gap. CDR1 SNHLY and CDR2 FYNNEI come from the germline V gene. CDR3 sequence (DNA): TGTGCCAGCAGGGTGATCGGTTTTTCCTACAATGAGCAGTTCTTC. Amino acid sequence: CASRVIGFSYNEQFF. The full variable domain, in which reference TRBV2 and TRBJ2-1 provide the parts outside the CDR3, is EPEVTQTPSHQVTQMGQEVILRCVPISNHLYFYWYRQILGQKVEFLVSFYNNEISEKSEIFDDQFSVERPDGSNFTLKIRSTKLEDSAMYFCASRVIGFSYNEQFFGPGTRLTVL.

The chain couples TRBV7-9 to TRBJ2-7; D is unresolved. Germline lookup yields CDR1 SEHNR and CDR2 FQNEAQ (reference sequence). This CDR3 region has 15 residues. Trimming cost V 5 bases and J 2 bases, with 16 bases left between them. CDR3 sequence reads: CASSPPVAVAYEQYF. Here the CDR3 DNA reads TGTGCCAGCAGCCCCCCAGTGGCGGTAGCCTACGAGCAGTACTTC.

The genes are TRBV12-5 and TRBJ2-2, with 12 positions matching TRBD2. Germline CDR1 reads LGHNT; CDR2 reads FRNRAP. The CDR3 has 19 amino acids. Trimming cost V 0 bases and J 6 bases; bases outside gene matches: 11. CDR3 DNA: TGTGCTAGTGGTTTGGTACCCCTCCTAGCGGGGGGGCAAGCCGGGGAGCTGTTTTTT. The encoded protein is CASGLVPLLAGGQAGELFF.

Written as DNA, the CDR3 is TGTGCCAGTAGTGAACTAGCCGATAACCTAGCCAAAAACATTCAGTACTTC. Translation: CASSELADNLAKNIQYF. The chain uses TRBV19 and TRBJ2-4, with a tentative D call TRBD2 (6 bases). Germline V lookup: CDR1 LNHDA, CDR2 SQIVND (reference sequence). The CDR3 has 17 residues. V was trimmed by 5 bases and J by 0 bases, leaving 17 bases between them.

The chain employs TRBV10-3 and TRBJ2-6; D unclear. V was cut by 6 bases and J by 4 bases, with 7 bases left in between. The CDR3 runs to 13 residues. Germline loops: CDR1 ENHRY, CDR2 SYGVKD. As DNA, the CDR3 is TGTGCCATCAGGCCGAGCGGGGCCAACGTCCTGACTTTC. This translates into CAIRPSGANVLTF.

The gene calls are TRBV5-1 and TRBJ2-2; D is possibly TRBD2 (6 bases). Looked up from germline, CDR1 is SGHRS and CDR2 is YFSETQ. The CDR3 has 14 residues. V shed 5 bases and J shed 3 bases, with 11 bases lying between them. The CDR3 DNA reads TGCGCCAGCAGATTTTGGGGGGACACCGGGGAGCTGTTTTTT. Translating gives CASRFWGDTGELFF.

This sequence joins TRBV5-1 and TRBJ1-1; D may be TRBD1 (5 bases). The CDR3 sequence is 13 residues long. V gave up 6 bases and J gave up 1 base, with 10 bases separating them. The germline gives CDR1 SGHRS, CDR2 YFSETQ. The DNA for the CDR3 is TGCGCCAGCAAGCTTCAGGGGAACACTGAAGCTTTCTTT. Protein sequence: CASKLQGNTEAFF.

This chain connects TRBV30 to TRBJ1-2; a weak D match, TRBD1 (6 bases). Trimming cost V 2 bases and J 4 bases, with 14 bases left between them. CDR3 size: 14 residues. Germline V gene data show CDR1 as GTSNPN and CDR2 as SVGIG (reference sequence). DNA of the CDR3: TGTGCCTGGAGTCCAGGGGTTCGCGGCTATGGCTACACCTTC. As protein: CAWSPGVRGYGYTF.